The rows below give T cell receptor beta chains drawn from one sample of a study of blood T cell repertoires in COVID-19. The assay was immunoSEQ multiplex PCR, and TCRdb's table has in-frame clones only and misses some. The top ten hold around 5% of the sample, which has roughly 160,000 clones, roughly 93% seen once. Sequencing was done on a sample of peripheral blood. The origin of the receptors is a man between 18 and 35 years old with COVID-19, enrolled during active disease. Each CDR3 is given with its conserved first and last residue. The D gene is left open where the match is weak.

d_call | j_call | v_call | cdr3_aa | cdr3_nt
TRBD2 | TRBJ2-3 | TRBV24-1 | CATSDGGLAGVTDTQYF | TGTGCCACCAGTGACGGGGGTCTAGCGGGAGTTACAGATACGCAGTATTTT
TRBD1 | TRBJ1-1 | TRBV5-1 | CASSFITGGPNTEAFF | TGCGCCAGCAGCTTCATAACAGGGGGCCCGAACACTGAAGCTTTCTTT
TRBD1 | TRBJ2-3 | TRBV29-1 | CSVSRGTGTDTQYF | TGCAGCGTTTCCAGGGGGACGGGCACAGATACGCAGTATTTT
TRBD1 | TRBJ2-1 | TRBV5-4 | CASSSGTGGYNEQFF | TGTGCCAGCAGTTCCGGGACAGGGGGGTACAATGAGCAGTTCTTC
- | TRBJ2-7 | TRBV3-1/TRBV3-2 | CASSQDWVQSDEQYF | TGTGCCAGCAGCCAAGACTGGGTCCAAAGCGACGAGCAGTACTTC
- | TRBJ1-5 | TRBV13 | CASSLIVAVEGHQPQHF | TGTGCCAGCAGCTTAATTGTGGCGGTGGAGGGGCATCAGCCCCAGCATTTT
TRBD2 | TRBJ2-7 | TRBV7-2 | CASSVSSGQGYEQYF | TGTGCCAGCAGCGTATCTAGCGGCCAGGGCTACGAGCAGTACTTC
- | TRBJ2-7 | TRBV6-5 | CASSYSAGYEQYF | TGTGCCAGCAGTTACTCGGCAGGTTACGAGCAGTACTTC
- | TRBJ2-7 | TRBV28 | CASSFMDTNYEQYF | TGTGCCAGCAGTTTTATGGACACGAACTACGAGCAGTACTTC
- | TRBJ2-1 | TRBV5-8 | CASSAGQSSYNEQFF | TGTGCCAGCAGCGCAGGACAGAGCTCCTACAATGAGCAGTTCTTC
TRBD2 | TRBJ2-1 | TRBV13 | CASSLGPSGGIYNEQFF | TGTGCCAGCAGCTTAGGGCCTAGCGGGGGGATTTACAATGAGCAGTTCTTC
- | TRBJ1-5 | TRBV11-2 | CASRRSSNQPQHF | TGTGCCAGCCGGAGGTCCTCAAATCAGCCCCAGCATTTT
- | TRBJ2-7 | TRBV11-2 | CASSLSSYEQYF | TGTGCCAGCAGCTTGTCTTCCTACGAGCAGTACTTC
- | TRBJ1-1 | TRBV19 | CASSETGWNTEAFF | TGTGCCAGTAGTGAGACTGGTTGGAACACTGAAGCTTTCTTT
TRBD2 | TRBJ2-1 | TRBV9 | CASSSQVEKREEQFF | TGTGCCAGCAGCTCACAAGTTGAAAAGCGGGAGGAGCAGTTCTTC
- | TRBJ1-3 | TRBV5-4 | CASSLGQARSGNTIYF | TGTGCCAGCAGCCTGGGACAAGCCCGCTCTGGAAACACCATATATTTT
TRBD1 | TRBJ2-7 | TRBV11-3 | CASSPTGGGEQYF | TGTGCCAGCAGCCCGACAGGGGGCGGGGAGCAGTACTTC